This TCR beta chain was recovered during a study of PD-1 blockade in mismatch repair-deficient tumors. Study conclusions and caveats: Tumor-resident clones, often undetectable pretreatment in blood, expanded then contracted after pembrolizumab.

To note about this clone: What it binds is unknown.

V lost 3 bases, J lost 5 bases, and 3 bases stayed unmatched. Germline values: CDR1 SGDLS, CDR2 YYNGEE. The CDR3 has 15 residues. Sequencing was performed with immunoSEQ multiplex PCR; in TCRdb, only in-frame clones are kept and a portion is missing. The sample includes 15,000 or so clones, 70% to 85% of them seen just once. PCR or immunohistochemistry showed mismatch repair deficiency in every enrolled patient. A few pembrolizumab responders had their TCRs sequenced. Sequencing used PBMCs, obtained 14 weeks after starting pembrolizumab. The V and J genes are TRBV9 and TRBJ2-1, with 12 bases aligning to TRBD2. This receptor was taken from an adult with mismatch repair-deficient cancer. The chain's CDR3 is CASSGTSGINNEQFF. In DNA form, the CDR3 reads TGTGCCAGCAGCGGGACTAGCGGGATTAACAATGAGCAGTTCTTC. The full variable domain, its missing parts supplied by reference TRBV9 and TRBJ2-1, is DSGVTQTPKHLITATGQRVTLRCSPRSGDLSVYWYQQSLDQGLQFLIQYYNGEERAKGNILERFSAQQFPDLHSELNLSSLELGDSALYFCASSGTSGINNEQFFGPGTRLTVL.